The sequence of this T cell receptor beta chain was determined in a study of control samples from healthy donors and cancer patients. The CDR3 has 15 residues. V was shortened by 4 bases and J by 2 bases, with 14 bases between the two germline ends. CDR1 is MGHRA, CDR2 YSYEKL, per germline. Assay: immunoSEQ multiplex PCR; the TCRdb copy retains only in-frame clones and omits some. The repertoire includes under 150,000 clones, about 95% of them detected once, and about 4% sits in the top ten. This chain joins TRBV4-1 and TRBJ1-1; D is unresolved. Material: blood. The clonotype was recovered from a man younger than 40 in good health. DNA of the CDR3: TGCGCCAGCAGCCTAGGTTCGGGGATTAACACTGAAGCTTTCTTT. This encodes CASSLGSGINTEAFF.